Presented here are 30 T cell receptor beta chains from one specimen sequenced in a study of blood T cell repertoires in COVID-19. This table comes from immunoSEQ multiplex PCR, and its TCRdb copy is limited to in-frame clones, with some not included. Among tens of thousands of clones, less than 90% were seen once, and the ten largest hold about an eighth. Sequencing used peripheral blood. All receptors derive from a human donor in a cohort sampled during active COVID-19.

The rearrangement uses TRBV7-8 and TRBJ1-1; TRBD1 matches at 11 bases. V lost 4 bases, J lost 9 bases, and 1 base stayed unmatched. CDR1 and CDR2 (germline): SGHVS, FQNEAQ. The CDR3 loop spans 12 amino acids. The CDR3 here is CASSSDRGQAFF. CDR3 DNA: TGTGCCAGCAGCTCGGACAGGGGGCAAGCTTTCTTT.

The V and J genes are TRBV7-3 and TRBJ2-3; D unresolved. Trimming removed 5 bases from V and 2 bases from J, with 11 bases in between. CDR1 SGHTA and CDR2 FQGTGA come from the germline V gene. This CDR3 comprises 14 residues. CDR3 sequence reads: CASSRESNTDTQYF. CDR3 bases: TGTGCCAGCAGCAGAGAAAGCAACACAGATACGCAGTATTTT.

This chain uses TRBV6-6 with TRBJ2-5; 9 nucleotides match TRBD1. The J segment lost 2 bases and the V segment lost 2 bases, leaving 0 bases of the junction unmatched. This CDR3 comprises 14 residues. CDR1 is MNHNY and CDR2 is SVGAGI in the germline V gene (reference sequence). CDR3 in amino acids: CASSYGQGQETQYF. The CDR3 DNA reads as TGTGCCAGCAGTTACGGACAGGGGCAAGAGACCCAGTACTTC.

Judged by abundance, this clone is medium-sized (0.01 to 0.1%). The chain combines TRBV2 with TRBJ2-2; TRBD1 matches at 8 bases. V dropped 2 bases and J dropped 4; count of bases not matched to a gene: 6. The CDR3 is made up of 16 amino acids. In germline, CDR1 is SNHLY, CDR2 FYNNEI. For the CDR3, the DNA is TGTGCCAGCAGTGAAAGGACAGGGCGGGCCACCGGGGAGCTGTTTTTT. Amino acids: CASSERTGRATGELFF.

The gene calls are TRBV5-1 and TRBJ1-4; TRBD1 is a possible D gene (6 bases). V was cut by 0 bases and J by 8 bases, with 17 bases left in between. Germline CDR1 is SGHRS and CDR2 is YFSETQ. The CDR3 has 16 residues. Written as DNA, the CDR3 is TGCGCCAGCAGCTTGGCCTTAGGCCAGGGGTACGAAAAACTGTTTTTT. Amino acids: CASSLALGQGYEKLFF.

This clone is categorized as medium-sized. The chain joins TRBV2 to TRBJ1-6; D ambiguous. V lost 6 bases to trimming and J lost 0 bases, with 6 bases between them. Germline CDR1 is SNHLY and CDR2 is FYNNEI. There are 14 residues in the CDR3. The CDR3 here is CASSLSSYNSPLHF. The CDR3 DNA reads TGTGCCAGCAGCCTAAGCTCCTATAATTCACCCCTCCACTTT.

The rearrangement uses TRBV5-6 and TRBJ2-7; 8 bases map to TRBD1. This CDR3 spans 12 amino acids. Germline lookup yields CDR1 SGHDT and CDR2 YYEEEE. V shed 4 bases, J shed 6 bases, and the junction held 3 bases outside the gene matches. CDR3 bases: TGTGCCAGCAGCATTACAGGGGGCGAGCAGTACTTC. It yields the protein CASSITGGEQYF.

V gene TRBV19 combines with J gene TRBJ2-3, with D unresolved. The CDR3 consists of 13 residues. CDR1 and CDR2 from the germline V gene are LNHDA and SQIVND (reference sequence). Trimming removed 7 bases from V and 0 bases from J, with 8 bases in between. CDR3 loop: CASKVTSTDTQYF. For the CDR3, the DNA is TGTGCCAGTAAAGTCACTAGCACAGATACGCAGTATTTT.

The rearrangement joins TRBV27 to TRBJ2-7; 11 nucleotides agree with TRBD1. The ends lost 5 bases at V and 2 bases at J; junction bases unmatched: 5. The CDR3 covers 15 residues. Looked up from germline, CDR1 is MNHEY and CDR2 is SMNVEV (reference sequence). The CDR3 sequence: CASSPRDRGAYEQYF. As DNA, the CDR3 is TGTGCCAGCAGTCCGCGGGACAGGGGGGCCTACGAGCAGTACTTC.

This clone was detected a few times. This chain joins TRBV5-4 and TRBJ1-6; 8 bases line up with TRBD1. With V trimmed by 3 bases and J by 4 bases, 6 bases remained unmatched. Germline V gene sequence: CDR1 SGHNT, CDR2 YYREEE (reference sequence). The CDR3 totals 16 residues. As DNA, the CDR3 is TGTGCCAGCAGCTCCGACAGGGGCCGTTATAATTCACCCCTCCACTTT. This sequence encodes CASSSDRGRYNSPLHF.

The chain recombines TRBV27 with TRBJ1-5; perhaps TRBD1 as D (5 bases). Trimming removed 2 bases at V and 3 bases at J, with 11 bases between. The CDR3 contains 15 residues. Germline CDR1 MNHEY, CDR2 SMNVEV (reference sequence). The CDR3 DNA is TGTGCCAGCAGTTTAGGTAGGGGATTCAATCAGCCCCAGCATTTT. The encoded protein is CASSLGRGFNQPQHF.

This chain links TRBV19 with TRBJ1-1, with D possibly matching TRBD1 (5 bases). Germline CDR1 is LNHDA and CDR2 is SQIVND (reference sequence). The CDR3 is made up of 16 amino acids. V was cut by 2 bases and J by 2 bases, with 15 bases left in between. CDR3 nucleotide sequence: TGTGCCAGTAGTATATGGGGCGACAGCCTAAACACTGAAGCTTTCTTT. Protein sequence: CASSIWGDSLNTEAFF.

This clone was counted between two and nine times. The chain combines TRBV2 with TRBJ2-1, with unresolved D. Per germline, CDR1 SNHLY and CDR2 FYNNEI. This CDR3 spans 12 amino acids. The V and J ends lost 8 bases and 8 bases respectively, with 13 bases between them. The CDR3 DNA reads TGTGCCAGCCTGCTCCGAGGTCATGAGCAGTTCTTC. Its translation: CASLLRGHEQFF.

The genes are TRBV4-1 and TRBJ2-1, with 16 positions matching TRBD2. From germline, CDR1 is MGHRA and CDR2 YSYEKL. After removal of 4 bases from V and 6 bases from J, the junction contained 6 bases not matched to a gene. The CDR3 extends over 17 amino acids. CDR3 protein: CASSLGTSGRALNEQFF. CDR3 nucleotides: TGCGCCAGCAGCCTCGGGACTAGCGGGAGGGCCCTCAATGAGCAGTTCTTC.

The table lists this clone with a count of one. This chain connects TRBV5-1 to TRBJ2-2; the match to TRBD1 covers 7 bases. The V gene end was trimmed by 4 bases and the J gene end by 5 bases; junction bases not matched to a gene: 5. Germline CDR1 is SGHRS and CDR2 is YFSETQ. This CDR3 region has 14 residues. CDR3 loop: CASSAKQGTGELFF. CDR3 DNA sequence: TGCGCCAGCAGCGCAAAACAGGGGACCGGGGAGCTGTTTTTT.

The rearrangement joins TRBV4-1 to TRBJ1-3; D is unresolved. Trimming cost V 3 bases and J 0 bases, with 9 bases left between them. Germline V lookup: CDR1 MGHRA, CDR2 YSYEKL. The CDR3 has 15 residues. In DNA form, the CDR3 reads TGCGCCAGCAGCCAGCTCAGGATCTCTGGAAACACCATATATTTT. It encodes CASSQLRISGNTIYF.

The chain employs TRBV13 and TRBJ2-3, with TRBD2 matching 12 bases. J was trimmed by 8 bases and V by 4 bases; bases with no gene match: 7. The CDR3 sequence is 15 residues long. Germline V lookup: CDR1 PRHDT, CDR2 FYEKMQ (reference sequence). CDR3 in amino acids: CASSSSGGGRGTQYF. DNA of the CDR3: TGTGCCAGCAGCTCTAGCGGGGGGGGTCGCGGTACGCAGTATTTT.

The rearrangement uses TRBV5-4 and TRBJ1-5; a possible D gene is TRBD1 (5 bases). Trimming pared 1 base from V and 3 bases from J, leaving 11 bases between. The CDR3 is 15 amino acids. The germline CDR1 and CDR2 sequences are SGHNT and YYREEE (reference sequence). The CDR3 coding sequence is TGTGCCAGCAGCTTGAATGGGGGGTTCAATCAGCCCCAGCATTTT. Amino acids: CASSLNGGFNQPQHF.

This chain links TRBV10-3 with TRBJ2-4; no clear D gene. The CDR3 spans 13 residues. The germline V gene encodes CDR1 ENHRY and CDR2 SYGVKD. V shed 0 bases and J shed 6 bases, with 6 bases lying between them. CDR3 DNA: TGTGCCATCAGTGAGTCCACGGGAAACATTCAGTACTTC. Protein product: CAISESTGNIQYF.

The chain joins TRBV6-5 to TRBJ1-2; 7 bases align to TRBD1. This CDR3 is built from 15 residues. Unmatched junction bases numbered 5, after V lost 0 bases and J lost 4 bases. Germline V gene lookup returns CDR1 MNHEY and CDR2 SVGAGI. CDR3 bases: TGTGCCAGCAGTTACTCGATAGGGGGCGGCTATGGCTACACCTTC. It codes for CASSYSIGGGYGYTF.

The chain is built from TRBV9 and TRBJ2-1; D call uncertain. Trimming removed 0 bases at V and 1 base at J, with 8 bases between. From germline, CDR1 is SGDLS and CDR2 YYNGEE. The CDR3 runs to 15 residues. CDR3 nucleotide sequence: TGTGCCAGCAGCGTAGATGCCCAGTCCTACAATGAGCAGTTCTTC. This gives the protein CASSVDAQSYNEQFF.

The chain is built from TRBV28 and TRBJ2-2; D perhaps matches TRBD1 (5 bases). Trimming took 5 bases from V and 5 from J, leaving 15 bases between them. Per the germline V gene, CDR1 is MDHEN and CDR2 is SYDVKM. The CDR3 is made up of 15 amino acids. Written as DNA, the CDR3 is TGTGCCAGCAGTCCGGTACAGGCCCGAACCGGGGAGCTGTTTTTT. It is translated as CASSPVQARTGELFF.

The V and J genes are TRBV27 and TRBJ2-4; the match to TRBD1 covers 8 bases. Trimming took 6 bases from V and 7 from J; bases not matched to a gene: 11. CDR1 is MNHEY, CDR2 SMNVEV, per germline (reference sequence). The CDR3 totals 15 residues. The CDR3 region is CASSLGQGAGNIQYF. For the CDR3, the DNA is TGTGCCAGCAGCTTGGGGCAGGGGGCAGGGAACATTCAGTACTTC.

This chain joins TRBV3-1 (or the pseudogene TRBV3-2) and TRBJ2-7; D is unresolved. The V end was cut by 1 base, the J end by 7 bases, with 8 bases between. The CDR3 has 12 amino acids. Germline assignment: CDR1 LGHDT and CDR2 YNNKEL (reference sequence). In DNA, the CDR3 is TGTGCCAGCAGCCAAGTGGCTCGAGAGCAGTACTTC. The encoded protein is CASSQVAREQYF.

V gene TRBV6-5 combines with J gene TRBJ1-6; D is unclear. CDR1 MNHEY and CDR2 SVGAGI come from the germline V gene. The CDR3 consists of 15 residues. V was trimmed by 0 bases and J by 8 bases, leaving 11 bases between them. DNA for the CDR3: TGTGCCAGCAGTTACTCGCGCAGAGAGGATTCACCCCTCCACTTT. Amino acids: CASSYSRREDSPLHF.

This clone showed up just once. The CDR3 reads CASSVGNNYEQYF. CDR3 nucleotides: TGTGCCAGCAGCGTGGGCAATAACTACGAGCAGTACTTC. The rearrangement uses TRBV13 and TRBJ2-7; D gene uncertain. V lost 5 bases and J 3 bases, leaving 11 bases between the germline ends. The V gene's germline CDR1 is PRHDT and CDR2 FYEKMQ (reference sequence). There are 13 residues in the CDR3.

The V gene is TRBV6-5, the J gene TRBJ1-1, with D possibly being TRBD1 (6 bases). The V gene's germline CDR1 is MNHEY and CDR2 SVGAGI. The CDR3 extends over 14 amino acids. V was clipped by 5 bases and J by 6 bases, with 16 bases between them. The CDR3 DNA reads TGTGCCAGCAGTCTACAGGGTTCGTTCTCTGAAGCTTTCTTT. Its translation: CASSLQGSFSEAFF.

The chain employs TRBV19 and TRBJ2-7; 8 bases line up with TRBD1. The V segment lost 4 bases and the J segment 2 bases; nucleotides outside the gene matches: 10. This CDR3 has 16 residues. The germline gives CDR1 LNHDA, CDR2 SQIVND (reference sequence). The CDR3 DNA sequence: TGTGCCAGTAGTACCAGACAGGGGTCAACTCCCTACGAGCAGTACTTC. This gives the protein CASSTRQGSTPYEQYF.

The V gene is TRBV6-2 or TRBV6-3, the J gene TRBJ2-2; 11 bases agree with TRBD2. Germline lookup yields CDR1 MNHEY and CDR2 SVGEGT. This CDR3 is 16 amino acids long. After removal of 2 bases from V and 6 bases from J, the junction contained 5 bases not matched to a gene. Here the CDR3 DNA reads TGTGCCAGCAGTTACCCGACTAGCGGGGTTGCCGGGGAGCTGTTTTTT. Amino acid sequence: CASSYPTSGVAGELFF.

CDR3 in DNA: TGTGCCAGCAGTCACAGGGAGAACAATGAGCAGTTCTTC. This translates into CASSHRENNEQFF. V and J are TRBV11-2 and TRBJ2-1, with D tentatively TRBD1 (6 bases). The CDR3 loop spans 13 amino acids. Germline lookup yields CDR1 SGHAT and CDR2 FQNNGV. V gave up 6 bases and J gave up 5 bases, with 11 bases separating them.